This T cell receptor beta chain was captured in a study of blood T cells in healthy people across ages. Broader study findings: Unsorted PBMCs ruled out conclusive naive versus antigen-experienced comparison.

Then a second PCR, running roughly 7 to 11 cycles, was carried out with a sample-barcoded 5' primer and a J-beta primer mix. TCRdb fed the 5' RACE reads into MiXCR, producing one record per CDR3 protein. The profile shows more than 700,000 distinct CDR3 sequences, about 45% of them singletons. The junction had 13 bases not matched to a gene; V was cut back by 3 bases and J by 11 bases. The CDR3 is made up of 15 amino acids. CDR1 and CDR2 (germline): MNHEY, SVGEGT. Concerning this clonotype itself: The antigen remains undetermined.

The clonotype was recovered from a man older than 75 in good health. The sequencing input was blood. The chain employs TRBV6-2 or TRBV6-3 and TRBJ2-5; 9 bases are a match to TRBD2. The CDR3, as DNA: TGTGCCAGCAGTTATCGTCTAGCGGGAATCAATGAGCAGTACTTC. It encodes CASSYRLAGINEQYF.